This TCR beta chain came from a study of beta chain features in type 1 diabetes. Study summary: Examination covered under 110 million sorted cells spanning all samples. Whole-study findings and limits: There was a moderate but significant shortening of TCRB CDR3s in all four CD4+ subsets of Type 1 diabetes patients.

V lost 4 bases to trimming and J lost 3 bases; unmatched junction nucleotides: 9. This CDR3 is built from 15 residues. Ten or more counts support this clone. Its antigen is unidentified. Expressed TCRB transcripts were sequenced, since all the RNA that had been isolated was reverse transcribed. The assay was immunoSEQ multiplex PCR, and TCRdb's table has in-frame clones only and misses some. The repertoire holds 350,000 to 450,000 clones, with about 15% as singletons. The chain recombines TRBV23-1 with TRBJ2-7; 7 bases are shared with TRBD1. TRBV23-1 carries the ORF label, with uncertain function. The origin of this receptor is a man aged 25-40 years in good health. The sequenced sample was naive CD4+ T cells from blood. The CDR3 loop is CASSRRTGRVYEQYV. The DNA of the CDR3 is TGCGCCAGCAGTCGTAGGACAGGTCGGGTCTACGAGCAGTACGTC.